The 20 T cell receptor beta chains below all came from one sample that was sequenced in a study of control samples from healthy donors and cancer patients. Sequencing used immunoSEQ multiplex PCR; TCRdb keeps in-frame clones, though not all of them. The sample consists of about 89,000 clones, 70% to 90% of them appearing once. What was sequenced was blood. The origin of the receptors is a woman between 40 and 50 years old in good health.

The genes are TRBV5-1 and TRBJ1-6, with 8 bases fitting TRBD1. From germline, CDR1 is SGHRS and CDR2 YFSETQ. Unmatched junction bases numbered 10, after V lost 4 bases and J lost 7 bases. This CDR3 region has 16 residues. The CDR3 reads CASSPGGGAGNSPLHF. DNA of the CDR3: TGCGCCAGCAGCCCAGGGGGCGGGGCTGGAAATTCACCCCTCCACTTT.

The CDR3: CASTRLAGGRETQYF. CDR3 DNA: TGTGCCAGCACCCGACTAGCGGGGGGGCGAGAGACCCAGTACTTC. The chain combines TRBV3-1 (or the pseudogene TRBV3-2) with TRBJ2-5; 14 nucleotides line up with TRBD2. V trimming: 7 bases; J trimming: 4 bases; junction bases outside the gene matches: 5. This CDR3 spans 15 amino acids. Germline loops: CDR1 LGHDT, CDR2 YNNKEL (reference sequence).

This chain joins TRBV19 and TRBJ2-3; tentatively, D is TRBD2 (7 bases). The germline V and J ends were trimmed by 5 bases and 2 bases, with 17 bases remaining between them. In germline, CDR1 is LNHDA, CDR2 SQIVND (reference sequence). This CDR3 has 16 residues. CDR3 DNA sequence: TGTGCCAGTAGTCTACGGGGGGCCCCCTTCACAGATACGCAGTATTTT. Protein: CASSLRGAPFTDTQYF.

V gene TRBV11-3 combines with J gene TRBJ1-4, with a weak D call TRBD1 (5 bases). Trimming removed 5 bases at V and 5 bases at J, with 12 bases between. The germline gives CDR1 SGHNT, CDR2 YENEEA. The CDR3 runs to 14 residues. The CDR3: CASSPGQFNEKLFF. DNA of the CDR3: TGTGCCAGCAGCCCGGGGCAGTTCAATGAAAAACTGTTTTTT.

The rearrangement joins TRBV4-3 to TRBJ1-6, with no clear D. The V gene's germline CDR1 is LGHNA and CDR2 YSLEER. The CDR3 sequence is 15 residues long. V gave up 0 bases and J gave up 11 bases, with 14 bases separating them. CDR3 nucleotide sequence: TGCGCCAGCAGCCAAGAGGCGACGATCATGACACCCCTCCACTTT. Protein product: CASSQEATIMTPLHF.

The rearrangement uses TRBV11-3 and TRBJ2-1; TRBD2 might be the D (7 bases). V was cut by 5 bases and J by 9 bases, with 20 bases left in between. The germline V gene encodes CDR1 SGHNT and CDR2 YENEEA. CDR3 length equals 15 residues. CDR3 sequence (DNA): TGTGCCAGCAGCATGGGGGGGCCGATCAGCTTTGAGCAGTTCTTC. Encoded protein: CASSMGGPISFEQFF.

The V and J genes are TRBV18 and TRBJ1-2; D is undetermined. Germline V gives CDR1 KGHSH, CDR2 LQKENI. Between the trimmed V and J ends, which lost 3 bases and 1 base, there was a span of 9 bases. The CDR3 consists of 14 residues. The CDR3 DNA sequence: TGTGCCAGCTCACCGGGCTCAGATAACTATGGCTACACCTTC. Translating gives CASSPGSDNYGYTF.

The CDR3 region is CASSLLKATSFDRFNQPQHF. CDR3 DNA sequence: TGTGCCAGCAGCTTGTTAAAGGCAACGAGTTTCGACAGGTTCAATCAGCCCCAGCATTTT. This chain uses TRBV5-4 with TRBJ1-5; D might be TRBD1 (6 bases). From germline, CDR1 is SGHNT and CDR2 YYREEE (reference sequence). The CDR3 has 20 residues. Trimming pared 1 base from V and 3 bases from J, leaving 26 bases between.

The CDR3, as DNA: TGTGCCAGCAGTCCATACATGAACACTGAAGCTTTCTTT. It codes for CASSPYMNTEAFF. The chain is built from TRBV27 and TRBJ1-1; D call uncertain. CDR1 is MNHEY and CDR2 is SMNVEV in the germline V gene (reference sequence). Deletions cut 5 bases from V and 0 bases from J, with 7 bases between. The CDR3 runs 13 residues.

The V and J genes are TRBV7-8 and TRBJ1-6; no clear D gene. Deletions cut 5 bases from V and 7 bases from J, with 15 bases between. Germline V gives CDR1 SGHVS, CDR2 FQNEAQ. This CDR3 is 15 amino acids long. CDR3: CASSPLISGNSPLHF. CDR3 bases: TGTGCCAGCAGCCCATTGATTTCGGGGAATTCACCCCTCCACTTT.

The chain uses TRBV11-3 and TRBJ1-1; D remains unclear. V was clipped by 5 bases and J by 1 base, with 20 bases between them. The germline gives CDR1 SGHNT, CDR2 YENEEA. This CDR3 contains 17 residues. Here the CDR3 DNA reads TGTGCCAGCAGCGATTGGACCCTCAGCTCGGGGAACACTGAAGCTTTCTTT. Translated: CASSDWTLSSGNTEAFF.

The rearrangement uses TRBV27 and TRBJ1-1, with no clear D. V lost 3 bases and J lost 2, with 10 bases in between. From germline, CDR1 is MNHEY and CDR2 SMNVEV (reference sequence). There are 14 residues in the CDR3. This chain's CDR3 is CASSFSGTNTEAFF. The DNA of the CDR3 is TGTGCCAGCAGTTTCTCGGGAACAAACACTGAAGCTTTCTTT.

The chain employs TRBV5-4 and TRBJ1-3, with D possibly being TRBD1 (5 bases). The CDR3 runs 16 residues. V shed 4 bases and J shed 0 bases, with 14 bases lying between them. CDR1 is SGHNT and CDR2 is YYREEE in the germline V gene (reference sequence). The CDR3 DNA sequence: TGTGCCAGCAGCCTCGGGGCAGAGGTCTCTGGAAACACCATATATTTT. Protein: CASSLGAEVSGNTIYF.

The V call is TRBV13, the J call TRBJ1-1; no clear D. Germline V CDR1 and CDR2: PRHDT, FYEKMQ (reference sequence). The V and J ends lost 3 bases and 3 bases respectively, with 8 bases between them. The CDR3 is 13 amino acids. In DNA form, the CDR3 reads TGTGCCAGCAGCTTGGGTTCCTACACTGAAGCTTTCTTT. Translation gives CASSLGSYTEAFF.

The J gene is TRBJ1-2, the V gene TRBV12-3 or TRBV12-4; D unclear. V lost 2 bases and J 8 bases, leaving 3 bases between the germline ends. This CDR3 spans 10 amino acids. The CDR3, as DNA: TGTGCCAGCAGTTTAAACGGCTACACCTTC. As protein: CASSLNGYTF.

The chain carries TRBV20-1 and TRBJ1-2; tentative D call: TRBD1 (6 bases). Germline CDR1 is DFQATT and CDR2 is SNEGSKA (reference sequence). The CDR3 has 11 amino acids. The V end lost 8 bases, the J end lost 8 bases, and 15 bases lay between the germline ends. CDR3 bases: TGCAGTTGGGGGGGCTGGGGAGGCTACACCTTC. This gives the protein CSWGGWGGYTF.

This clone appeared once. This chain connects TRBV24-1 to TRBJ1-2; no clear D. The CDR3 has 12 amino acids. The germline gives CDR1 KGHDR, CDR2 SFDVKD. The ends were cut back, 3 bases at V and 8 bases at J, with 9 bases in the middle. CDR3 in amino acids: CATSDRREGYTF. The DNA of the CDR3 is TGTGCCACCAGTGATCGGAGGGAGGGCTACACCTTC.

This chain links TRBV5-8 with TRBJ1-6; D not resolved. Trimming pared 7 bases from V and 6 bases from J, leaving 8 bases between. Per the germline V gene, CDR1 is SGHTS and CDR2 is YDEGEE. The CDR3 runs 12 residues. The CDR3, as DNA: TGTGCCAGCCCGGAGGGTAATTCACCCCTCCACTTT. Protein sequence: CASPEGNSPLHF.

This chain connects TRBV5-1 to TRBJ2-3; TRBD1 might be the D (5 bases). This CDR3 is built from 13 residues. Germline CDR1 is SGHRS and CDR2 is YFSETQ. V was shortened by 3 bases and J by 6 bases, with 11 bases between the two germline ends. CDR3 in amino acids: CASSSFRADTQYF. DNA of the CDR3: TGCGCCAGCAGCTCTTTCAGGGCCGATACGCAGTATTTT.

The gene calls are TRBV29-1 and TRBJ2-2; 7 positions agree with TRBD1. Germline V gene lookup returns CDR1 SQVTM and CDR2 ANQGSEA. This CDR3 comprises 12 residues. The V segment lost 5 bases and the J segment 4 bases; nucleotides outside the gene matches: 1. DNA of the CDR3: TGCAGCGTTAGGGGGCGCACCGGGGAGCTGTTTTTT. It specifies CSVRGRTGELFF.